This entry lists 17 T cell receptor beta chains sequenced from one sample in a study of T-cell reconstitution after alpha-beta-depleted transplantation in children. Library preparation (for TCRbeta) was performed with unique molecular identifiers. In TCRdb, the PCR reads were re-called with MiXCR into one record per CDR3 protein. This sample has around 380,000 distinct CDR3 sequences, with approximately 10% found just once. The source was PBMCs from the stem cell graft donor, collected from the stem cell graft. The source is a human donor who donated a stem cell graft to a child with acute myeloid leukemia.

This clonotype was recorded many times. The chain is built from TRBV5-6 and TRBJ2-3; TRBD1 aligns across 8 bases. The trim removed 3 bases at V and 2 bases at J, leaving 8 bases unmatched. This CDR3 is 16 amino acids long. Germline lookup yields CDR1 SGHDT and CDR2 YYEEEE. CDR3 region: CASSSRGRTTTDTQYF. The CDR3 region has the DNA TGTGCCAGCAGCTCCAGGGGGCGCACAACCACAGATACGCAGTATTTT.

CDR3 loop: CASSAGTRPLNEQFF. In DNA form, the CDR3 reads TGTGCCAGCAGTGCCGGGACTAGGCCCCTCAATGAGCAGTTCTTC. V usage is TRBV2 and J usage is TRBJ2-1; 8 bases fit TRBD2. The CDR3 runs to 15 residues. The V gene end was trimmed by 4 bases and the J gene end by 6 bases; junction bases not matched to a gene: 8. From germline, CDR1 is SNHLY and CDR2 FYNNEI.

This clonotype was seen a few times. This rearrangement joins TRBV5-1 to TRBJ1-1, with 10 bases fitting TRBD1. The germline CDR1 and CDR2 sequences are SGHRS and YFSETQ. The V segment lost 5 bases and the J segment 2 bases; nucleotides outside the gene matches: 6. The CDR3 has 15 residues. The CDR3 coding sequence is TGCGCCAGCAGTCGAGGACAGGGGGTCAACACTGAAGCTTTCTTT. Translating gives CASSRGQGVNTEAFF.

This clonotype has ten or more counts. The CDR3, as DNA: TGCAGTGCTAGCGATGCGACATGGTCCTACGAGCAGTACTTC. This encodes CSASDATWSYEQYF. This rearrangement joins TRBV20-1 to TRBJ2-7; unclear D gene. Deletions cut 3 bases from V and 1 base from J, with 13 bases between. The CDR3 is made up of 14 amino acids. Germline assignment: CDR1 DFQATT and CDR2 SNEGSKA (reference sequence).

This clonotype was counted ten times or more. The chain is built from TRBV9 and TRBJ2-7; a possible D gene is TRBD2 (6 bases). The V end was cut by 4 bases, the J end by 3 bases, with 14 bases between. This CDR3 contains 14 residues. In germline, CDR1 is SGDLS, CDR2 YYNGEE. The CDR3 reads CASSSRDAFYEQYF. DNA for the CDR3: TGTGCCAGCAGCTCGCGGGACGCTTTCTACGAGCAGTACTTC.

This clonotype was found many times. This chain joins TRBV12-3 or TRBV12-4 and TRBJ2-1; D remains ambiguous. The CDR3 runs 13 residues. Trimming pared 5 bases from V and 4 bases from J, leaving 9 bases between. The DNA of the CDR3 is TGTGCCAGCAGTGGGAATTATTACAATGAGCAGTTCTTC. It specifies CASSGNYYNEQFF.

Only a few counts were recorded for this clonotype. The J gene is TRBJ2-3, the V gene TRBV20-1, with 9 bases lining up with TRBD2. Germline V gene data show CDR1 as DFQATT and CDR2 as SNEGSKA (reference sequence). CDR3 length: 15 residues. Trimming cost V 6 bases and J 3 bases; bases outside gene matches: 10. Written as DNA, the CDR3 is TGCAGTGCAATCCTTAGCGGGGGAGCAACAGATACGCAGTATTTT. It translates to CSAILSGGATDTQYF.

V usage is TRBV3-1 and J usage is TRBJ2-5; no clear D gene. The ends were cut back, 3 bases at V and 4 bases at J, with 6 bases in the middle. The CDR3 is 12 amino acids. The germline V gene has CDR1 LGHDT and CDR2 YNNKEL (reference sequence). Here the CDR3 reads CASSHITETQYF. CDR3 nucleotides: TGTGCCAGCAGCCATATCACAGAGACCCAGTACTTC.

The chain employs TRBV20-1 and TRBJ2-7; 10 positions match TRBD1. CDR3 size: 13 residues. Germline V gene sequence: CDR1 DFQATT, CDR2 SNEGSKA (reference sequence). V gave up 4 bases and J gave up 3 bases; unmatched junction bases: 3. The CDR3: CSATGQGGYEQYF. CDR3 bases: TGCAGTGCTACAGGACAGGGGGGCTACGAGCAGTACTTC.

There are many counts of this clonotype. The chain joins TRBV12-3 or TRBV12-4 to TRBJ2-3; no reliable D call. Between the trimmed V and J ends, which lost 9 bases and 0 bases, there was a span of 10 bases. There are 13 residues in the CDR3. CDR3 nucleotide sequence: TGTGCCAGTTCCCAGGATAGCACAGATACGCAGTATTTT. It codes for CASSQDSTDTQYF.

For the CDR3, the DNA is TGTGCCAGCAGCCGATCACTAGCGGGAGGGCGAGATACGCAGTATTTT. Protein: CASSRSLAGGRDTQYF. The V gene is TRBV2, the J gene TRBJ2-3; 13 bases match TRBD2. The CDR3 runs 16 residues. Germline CDR1 SNHLY, CDR2 FYNNEI. Losses at the gene ends were 6 bases for V and 5 bases for J; bases not matched to a gene: 8.

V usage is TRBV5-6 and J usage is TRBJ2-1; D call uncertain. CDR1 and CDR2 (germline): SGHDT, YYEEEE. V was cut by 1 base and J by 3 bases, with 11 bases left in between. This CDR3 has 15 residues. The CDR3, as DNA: TGTGCCAGCAGCTTGTTGCGACCCGACTACAATGAGCAGTTCTTC. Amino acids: CASSLLRPDYNEQFF.

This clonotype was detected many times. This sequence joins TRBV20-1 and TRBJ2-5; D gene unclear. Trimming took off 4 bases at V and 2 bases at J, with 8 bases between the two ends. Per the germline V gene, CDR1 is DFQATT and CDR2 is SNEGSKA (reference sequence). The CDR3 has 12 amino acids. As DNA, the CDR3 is TGCAGTGCTACTTACACGCAAGAGACCCAGTACTTC. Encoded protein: CSATYTQETQYF.

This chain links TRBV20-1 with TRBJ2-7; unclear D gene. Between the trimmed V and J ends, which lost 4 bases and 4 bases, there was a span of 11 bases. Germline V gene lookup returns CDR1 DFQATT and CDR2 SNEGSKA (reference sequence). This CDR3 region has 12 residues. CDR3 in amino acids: CSATDLGYEQYF. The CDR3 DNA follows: TGCAGTGCTACAGACCTGGGGTACGAGCAGTACTTC.

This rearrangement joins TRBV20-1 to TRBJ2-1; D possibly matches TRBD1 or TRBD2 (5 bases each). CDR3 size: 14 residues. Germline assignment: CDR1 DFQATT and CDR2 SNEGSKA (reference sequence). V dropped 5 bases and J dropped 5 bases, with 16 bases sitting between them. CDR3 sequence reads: CSAATGAGNNEQFF. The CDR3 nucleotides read TGCAGTGCTGCAACCGGGGCCGGAAACAATGAGCAGTTCTTC.

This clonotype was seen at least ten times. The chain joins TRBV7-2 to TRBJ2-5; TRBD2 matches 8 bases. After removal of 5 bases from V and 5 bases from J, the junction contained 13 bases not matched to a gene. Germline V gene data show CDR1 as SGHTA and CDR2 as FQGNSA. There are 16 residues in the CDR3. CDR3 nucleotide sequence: TGTGCCAGCAGCGCATTGACGGCTAGCGGGCGGGAGACCCAGTACTTC. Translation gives CASSALTASGRETQYF.

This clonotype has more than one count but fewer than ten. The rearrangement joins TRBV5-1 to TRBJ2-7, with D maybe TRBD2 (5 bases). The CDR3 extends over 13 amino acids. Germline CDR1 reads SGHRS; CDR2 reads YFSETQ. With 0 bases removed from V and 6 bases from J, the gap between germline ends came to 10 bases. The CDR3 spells CASSLDGVGEQYV. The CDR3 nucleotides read TGCGCCAGCAGCTTGGACGGGGTAGGCGAGCAGTACGTC.